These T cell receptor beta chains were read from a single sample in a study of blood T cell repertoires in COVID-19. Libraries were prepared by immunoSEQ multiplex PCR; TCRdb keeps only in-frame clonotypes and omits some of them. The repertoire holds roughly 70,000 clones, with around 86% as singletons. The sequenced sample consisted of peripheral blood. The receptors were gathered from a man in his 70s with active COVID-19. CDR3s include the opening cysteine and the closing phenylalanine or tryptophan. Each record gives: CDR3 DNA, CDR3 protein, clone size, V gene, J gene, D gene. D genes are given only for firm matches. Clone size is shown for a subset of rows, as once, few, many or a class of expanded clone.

cdr3_nt: TGTGCCAGTAGTAGCCTAGCGGGAGACGAGCAGTACTTC
cdr3_aa: CASSSLAGDEQYF
clone_size: NA
v_call: TRBV19
j_call: TRBJ2-7
d_call: TRBD2

cdr3_nt: TGTGCCAGCACCCCCCGAGGAGTCCTGACTTTC
cdr3_aa: CASTPRGVLTF
clone_size: NA
v_call: TRBV5-5
j_call: TRBJ2-6
d_call: NA

cdr3_nt: TGCGCCAGCAGCCAAGTGGGACAGGGGAACACCGGGGAGCTGTTTTTT
cdr3_aa: CASSQVGQGNTGELFF
clone_size: NA
v_call: TRBV4-3
j_call: TRBJ2-2
d_call: TRBD1

cdr3_nt: TGTGCCAGCAGTTCCCCACAGACCCCGGCGCTTTACGAGCAGTACTTC
cdr3_aa: CASSSPQTPALYEQYF
clone_size: NA
v_call: TRBV6-2/TRBV6-3
j_call: TRBJ2-7
d_call: NA

cdr3_nt: TGTGCCAGCAGGGGCGGGAGCTCCTACGAGCAGTACTTC
cdr3_aa: CASRGGSSYEQYF
clone_size: NA
v_call: TRBV6-5
j_call: TRBJ2-7
d_call: TRBD2

cdr3_nt: TGTGCAAGTCGCTTAGGGCCACAGGGAGAGGTGCCCTACGAGCAGTACTTC
cdr3_aa: CASRLGPQGEVPYEQYF
clone_size: NA
v_call: TRBV12-2
j_call: TRBJ2-7
d_call: NA

cdr3_nt: TGTGCCAGCAACCAAGGTTGGCTAGCGGGAGATACGCAGTATTTT
cdr3_aa: CASNQGWLAGDTQYF
clone_size: NA
v_call: TRBV3-1/TRBV3-2
j_call: TRBJ2-3
d_call: TRBD2

cdr3_nt: TGTGCCATCAGCCGAGCAGGGACTAACATAGAGACCCAGTACTTC
cdr3_aa: CAISRAGTNIETQYF
clone_size: NA
v_call: TRBV10-3
j_call: TRBJ2-5
d_call: TRBD2

cdr3_nt: TGTGCCAGCAGTTCCAGTGGGGCGGATCAAGAGACCCAGTACTTC
cdr3_aa: CASSSSGADQETQYF
clone_size: NA
v_call: TRBV6-2/TRBV6-3
j_call: TRBJ2-5
d_call: NA

cdr3_nt: TGTGCCACCAGTGTCACGGACAGCTACGAGCAGTACTTC
cdr3_aa: CATSVTDSYEQYF
clone_size: NA
v_call: TRBV24-1
j_call: TRBJ2-7
d_call: NA

cdr3_nt: TGTGCCAGCGGCCGTAGCGGCTACAATGAGCAGTTCTTC
cdr3_aa: CASGRSGYNEQFF
clone_size: NA
v_call: TRBV6-5
j_call: TRBJ2-1
d_call: NA

cdr3_nt: TGCGCCAGCAGCCCCGTTGTGGGGACTAGCGGCTATGAGCAGTTCTTC
cdr3_aa: CASSPVVGTSGYEQFF
clone_size: NA
v_call: TRBV5-1
j_call: TRBJ2-1
d_call: TRBD2

cdr3_nt: TGTGCCAGCAGTTTCCTTGGTAGCAGACGCTCCTACGAGCAGTACTTC
cdr3_aa: CASSFLGSRRSYEQYF
clone_size: few
v_call: TRBV28
j_call: TRBJ2-7
d_call: NA

cdr3_nt: TGTGCCAGCAGCTGGGGCGATCAGCCCCAGCATTTT
cdr3_aa: CASSWGDQPQHF
clone_size: NA
v_call: TRBV7-9
j_call: TRBJ1-5
d_call: NA

cdr3_nt: TGCGCCAGCAGCTTTTCTAGCGGGAGGGCAGATACGCAGTATTTT
cdr3_aa: CASSFSSGRADTQYF
clone_size: NA
v_call: TRBV5-1
j_call: TRBJ2-3
d_call: TRBD2

cdr3_nt: TGTGCCAGCTCACCCACCCCGGGACAGAGCACAGATACGCAGTATTTT
cdr3_aa: CASSPTPGQSTDTQYF
clone_size: NA
v_call: TRBV18
j_call: TRBJ2-3
d_call: TRBD1

cdr3_nt: TGTGCCAGCAGCACACCCCCACTAGCTTGGGGTGAGCAGTTCTTC
cdr3_aa: CASSTPPLAWGEQFF
clone_size: NA
v_call: TRBV5-4
j_call: TRBJ2-1
d_call: NA

cdr3_nt: TGTGCCAGCAGCTCCCGACTAGCGGGAGGGCCGGGGAATGAGCAGTTCTTC
cdr3_aa: CASSSRLAGGPGNEQFF
clone_size: NA
v_call: TRBV5-4
j_call: TRBJ2-1
d_call: TRBD2

cdr3_nt: TGCGCCAGCAGCGCCAGGGGCGGGAGGGCCCAAGAGACCCAGTACTTC
cdr3_aa: CASSARGGRAQETQYF
clone_size: NA
v_call: TRBV5-1
j_call: TRBJ2-5
d_call: TRBD2

cdr3_nt: TGCAGTGCTGGGGGGGCCGAGCAGTACTTC
cdr3_aa: CSAGGAEQYF
clone_size: NA
v_call: TRBV20-1
j_call: TRBJ2-7
d_call: NA

cdr3_nt: TGTGCCAGCAGCCCCGGGACAGACTATGGCTACACCTTC
cdr3_aa: CASSPGTDYGYTF
clone_size: NA
v_call: TRBV11-3
j_call: TRBJ1-2
d_call: TRBD1

cdr3_nt: TGTGCCAGCAGCCCCCGGGGGGTTGAGCAGCCCCAGCATTTT
cdr3_aa: CASSPRGVEQPQHF
clone_size: NA
v_call: TRBV7-2
j_call: TRBJ1-5
d_call: NA

cdr3_nt: TGTGCCAGCAGCCCGGCGGGGACAGGGGTTGAAAAACTGTTTTTT
cdr3_aa: CASSPAGTGVEKLFF
clone_size: NA
v_call: TRBV11-1
j_call: TRBJ1-4
d_call: TRBD1

cdr3_nt: TGTGCCAGCAGCTCATACGGGACAGGGGTCAAGGACACTGAAGCTTTCTTT
cdr3_aa: CASSSYGTGVKDTEAFF
clone_size: NA
v_call: TRBV7-9
j_call: TRBJ1-1
d_call: TRBD1

cdr3_nt: TGTGCCAGCAGCCTACTTGGGGCTTACGAGCAGTACTTC
cdr3_aa: CASSLLGAYEQYF
clone_size: NA
v_call: TRBV6-5
j_call: TRBJ2-7
d_call: NA

cdr3_nt: TGCAGTGCTGGTGGCAGGGTTGACGAGACCCAGTACTTC
cdr3_aa: CSAGGRVDETQYF
clone_size: few
v_call: TRBV20-1
j_call: TRBJ2-5
d_call: NA

cdr3_nt: TGTGCCAGCAGCTTGGGCGGGGCGGGCGAGCAGTACTTC
cdr3_aa: CASSLGGAGEQYF
clone_size: NA
v_call: TRBV5-4
j_call: TRBJ2-7
d_call: NA

cdr3_nt: TGCAGCGTTGGGGGCCTCCGGCGGCAAGAGACCCAGTACTTC
cdr3_aa: CSVGGLRRQETQYF
clone_size: NA
v_call: TRBV29-1
j_call: TRBJ2-5
d_call: NA

cdr3_nt: TGTGCCACCCAGACAGGGGCCAACTCCTACGAGCAGTACTTC
cdr3_aa: CATQTGANSYEQYF
clone_size: NA
v_call: TRBV11-3
j_call: TRBJ2-7
d_call: TRBD1

cdr3_nt: TGTGCCAGTAGTATGGGAGCGGGAGGGCGCGACGAGCAGTACTTC
cdr3_aa: CASSMGAGGRDEQYF
clone_size: few
v_call: TRBV19
j_call: TRBJ2-7
d_call: TRBD2

cdr3_nt: TGTGCCAGCAGAGGGGCGGTAACCTACAATGAGCAGTTCTTC
cdr3_aa: CASRGAVTYNEQFF
clone_size: NA
v_call: TRBV11-2
j_call: TRBJ2-1
d_call: NA

cdr3_nt: TGTGCCAGCAGGTCCGGGGGCACTGAAGCTTTCTTT
cdr3_aa: CASRSGGTEAFF
clone_size: NA
v_call: TRBV25-1
j_call: TRBJ1-1
d_call: NA

cdr3_nt: TGCAGCGCACAGGGGGCGGCTGGCTACACCTTC
cdr3_aa: CSAQGAAGYTF
clone_size: NA
v_call: TRBV29-1
j_call: TRBJ1-2
d_call: TRBD1

cdr3_nt: TGTGCCAGCTCACCGGGACTAGCAGCCGAGCAGTACTTC
cdr3_aa: CASSPGLAAEQYF
clone_size: NA
v_call: TRBV18
j_call: TRBJ2-7
d_call: TRBD2

cdr3_nt: TGTGCCAGCAGCCCACCGGGACAATCGCTTGAGACCCAGTACTTC
cdr3_aa: CASSPPGQSLETQYF
clone_size: NA
v_call: TRBV7-9
j_call: TRBJ2-5
d_call: NA

cdr3_nt: TGCGCCAGCAGCCGCCAAGGGTTCGCGGGAGAGCAGTACTTC
cdr3_aa: CASSRQGFAGEQYF
clone_size: few
v_call: TRBV4-3
j_call: TRBJ2-7
d_call: NA

cdr3_nt: TGTGCCAGCAGCGGGAGCGGGAGCGGTTACAATGAGCAGTTCTTC
cdr3_aa: CASSGSGSGYNEQFF
clone_size: NA
v_call: TRBV7-3
j_call: TRBJ2-1
d_call: TRBD2

cdr3_nt: TGTGCCAGCAGCCCCCAGGGAGCGGGAGGCTCCTACGAGCAGTACTTC
cdr3_aa: CASSPQGAGGSYEQYF
clone_size: NA
v_call: TRBV11-3
j_call: TRBJ2-7
d_call: TRBD2

cdr3_nt: TGTGCCAGCAGCTTAGTGGTGCGGGTGGACAATGAGCAGTTCTTC
cdr3_aa: CASSLVVRVDNEQFF
clone_size: NA
v_call: TRBV11-2
j_call: TRBJ2-1
d_call: NA

cdr3_nt: TGCGCCAGCAGCTGGGGACTGGGGAACATTCAGTACTTC
cdr3_aa: CASSWGLGNIQYF
clone_size: NA
v_call: TRBV5-1
j_call: TRBJ2-4
d_call: NA

cdr3_nt: TGTGCCAGCAGCCGGTGGGGGGATCAGCCCCAGCATTTT
cdr3_aa: CASSRWGDQPQHF
clone_size: NA
v_call: TRBV7-9
j_call: TRBJ1-5
d_call: NA

cdr3_nt: TGTGCCAGCAGCTTGGCCCTTTTTCGGGGAGTCCACGAGCAGTACTTC
cdr3_aa: CASSLALFRGVHEQYF
clone_size: NA
v_call: TRBV5-4
j_call: TRBJ2-7
d_call: NA